Presented here are 2 T cell receptor beta chains from one specimen sequenced in a study of T cells in Graves' hyperthyroidism and ophthalmopathy. RNA transcripts provided the source from which TCR beta CDR3 regions were amplified. A set of HTBI primers served as the primers for a first-round RT-PCR of the TCR CDR3. TCRdb re-derived calls from the multiplex PCR reads in MiXCR, one entry per CDR3 protein. The sample carries a few hundred thousand distinct CDR3 sequences, around 42% recorded once. The sample was peripheral blood or thyroid tissue (not recorded which). The source of these receptors is an adult woman with Graves' disease, either hyperthyroidism or ophthalmopathy (not recorded which).

There are many counts of this clonotype. V gene TRBV7-2 combines with J gene TRBJ2-5; D perhaps matches TRBD2 (6 bases). The CDR3 runs 13 residues. Germline-derived CDR1 and CDR2 are SGHTA and FQGNSA. The CDR3: CASRTRMGGTQYF. The CDR3 nucleotides are TGTGCAAGTAGGACCCGGATGGGAGGGACCCAGTACTTC.

This clonotype was seen many times. The chain uses TRBV24-1 and TRBJ2-5, with D possibly being TRBD2 (5 bases). Trimming left V 5 bases short and J 2 bases short, with 8 bases between. The germline V gene encodes CDR1 KGHDR and CDR2 SFDVKD. There are 13 residues in the CDR3. This CDR3 is CATSVRGQETQYF. The CDR3 region has the DNA TGTGCCACCAGTGTACGGGGACAAGAGACCCAGTACTTC.